This T cell receptor beta chain emerged from a study of T cells in women clearing cervical HPV infection. The wider study: Case blood drawn at lesion detection; control blood after infection cleared.

Cervical HPV DNA detected by MY09/MY11 PCR, typed by dot-blot. Average input was around 1,300 ng genomic DNA for immunoSEQ TCR beta CDR3 amplification. Sequencing was performed with immunoSEQ multiplex PCR; in TCRdb, only in-frame clones are kept and a portion is missing. The sample holds about 40,000 clones. CDR3 length equals 15 residues. The ends were cut back, 4 bases at V and 0 bases at J, with 7 bases in the middle. The germline CDR1 and CDR2 sequences are SGHNT and YENEEA. Note on this clone: The target antigen is unknown. Read data end 3 residues before the CDR3 end; the end is taken from the germline J gene.

Study results and limitations: It is unknown whether associations predate infection; no effector/memory or HPV-specific sorting.

The sequenced sample was blood buffy coat. The receptor was derived from a woman aged 18 to 75 with a cervical HPV16 infection that either progressed to CIN3+ or cleared (not recorded which). This chain connects TRBV11-3 to TRBJ1-6, with unresolved D. This CDR3 reads CASSYRSSYNSPLHF. The CDR3 DNA, read in part, is TGTGCCAGCAGCTACAGAAGCTCCTATAATTCACCC. The variable domain in full, with the rest retrieved from reference TRBV11-3 and TRBJ1-6, is EAGVVQSPRYKIIEKKQPVAFWCNPISGHNTLYWYLQNLGQGPELLIRYENEEAVDDSQLPKDRFSAERLKGVDSTLKIQPAELGDSAVYLCASSYRSSYNSPLHFGNGTRLTVT.